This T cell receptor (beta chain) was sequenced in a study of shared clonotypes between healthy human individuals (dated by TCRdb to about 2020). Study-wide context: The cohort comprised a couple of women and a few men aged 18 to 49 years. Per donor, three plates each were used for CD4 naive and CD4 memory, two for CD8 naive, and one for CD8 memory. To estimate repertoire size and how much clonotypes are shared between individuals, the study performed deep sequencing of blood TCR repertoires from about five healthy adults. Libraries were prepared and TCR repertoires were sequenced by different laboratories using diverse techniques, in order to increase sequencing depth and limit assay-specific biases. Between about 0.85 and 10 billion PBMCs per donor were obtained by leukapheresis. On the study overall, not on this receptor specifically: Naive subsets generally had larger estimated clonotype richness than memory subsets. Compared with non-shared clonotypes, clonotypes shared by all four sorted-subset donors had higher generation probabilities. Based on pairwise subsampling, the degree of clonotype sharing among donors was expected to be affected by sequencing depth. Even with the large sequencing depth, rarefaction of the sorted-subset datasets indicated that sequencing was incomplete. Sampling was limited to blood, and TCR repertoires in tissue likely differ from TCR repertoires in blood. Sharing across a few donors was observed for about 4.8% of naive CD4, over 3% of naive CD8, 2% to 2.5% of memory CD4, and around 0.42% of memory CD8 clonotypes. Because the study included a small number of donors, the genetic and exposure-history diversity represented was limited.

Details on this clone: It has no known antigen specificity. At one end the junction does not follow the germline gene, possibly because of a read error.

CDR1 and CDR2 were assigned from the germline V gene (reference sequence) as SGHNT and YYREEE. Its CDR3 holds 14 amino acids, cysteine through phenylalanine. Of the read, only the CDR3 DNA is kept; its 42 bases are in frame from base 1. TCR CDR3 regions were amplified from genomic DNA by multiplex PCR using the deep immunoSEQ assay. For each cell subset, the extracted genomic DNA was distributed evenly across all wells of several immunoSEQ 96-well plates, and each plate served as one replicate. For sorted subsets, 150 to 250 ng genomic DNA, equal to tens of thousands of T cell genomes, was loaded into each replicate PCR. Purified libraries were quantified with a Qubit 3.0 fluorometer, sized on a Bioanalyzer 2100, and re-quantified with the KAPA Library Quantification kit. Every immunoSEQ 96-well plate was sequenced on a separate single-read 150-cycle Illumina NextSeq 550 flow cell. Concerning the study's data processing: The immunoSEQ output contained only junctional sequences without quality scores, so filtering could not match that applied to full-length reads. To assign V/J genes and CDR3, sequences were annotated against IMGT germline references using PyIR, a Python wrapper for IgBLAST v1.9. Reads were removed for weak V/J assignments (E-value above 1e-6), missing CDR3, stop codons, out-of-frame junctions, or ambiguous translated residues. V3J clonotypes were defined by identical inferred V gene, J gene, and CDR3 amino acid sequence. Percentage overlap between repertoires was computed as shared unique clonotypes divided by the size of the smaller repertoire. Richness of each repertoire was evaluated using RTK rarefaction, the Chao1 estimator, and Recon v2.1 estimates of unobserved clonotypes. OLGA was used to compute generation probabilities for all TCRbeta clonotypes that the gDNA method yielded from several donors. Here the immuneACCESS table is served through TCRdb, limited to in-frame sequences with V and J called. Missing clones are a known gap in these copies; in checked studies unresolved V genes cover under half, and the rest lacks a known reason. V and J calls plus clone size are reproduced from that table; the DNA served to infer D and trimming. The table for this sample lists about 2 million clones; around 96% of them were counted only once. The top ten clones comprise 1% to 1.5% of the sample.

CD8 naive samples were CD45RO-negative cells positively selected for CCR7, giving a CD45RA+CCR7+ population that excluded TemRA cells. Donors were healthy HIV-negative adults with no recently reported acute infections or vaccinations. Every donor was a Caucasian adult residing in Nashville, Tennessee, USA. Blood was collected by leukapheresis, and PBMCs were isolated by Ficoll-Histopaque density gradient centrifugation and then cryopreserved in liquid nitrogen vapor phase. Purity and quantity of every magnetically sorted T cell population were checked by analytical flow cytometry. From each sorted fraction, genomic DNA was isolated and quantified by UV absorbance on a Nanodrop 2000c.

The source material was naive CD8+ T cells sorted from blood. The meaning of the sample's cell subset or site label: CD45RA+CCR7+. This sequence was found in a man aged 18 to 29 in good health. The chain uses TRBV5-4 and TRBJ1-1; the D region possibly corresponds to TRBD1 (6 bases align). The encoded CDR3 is CASSWGQLKTEAFF. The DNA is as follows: TGTGCCAGCAGCTGGGGGCAGTTGAAAACTGAAGCTTTCTTT.